One and the same sample provided the 8 T cell receptor beta chains below, sequenced in a study of CD8 T cells in ankylosing spondylitis. In TCRdb, the 5' RACE reads were re-called with MiXCR into one record per CDR3 protein. The sample lists a few hundred thousand distinct CDR3 sequences; about 20% were seen once. The specimen sequenced was blood, either unsorted or a sorted T cell fraction (not recorded which). The origin of the receptors is a male donor with ankylosing spondylitis or in good health (not recorded which).

V and J are TRBV11-1 and TRBJ2-1; 7 bases are shared with TRBD1. J was trimmed by 6 bases and V by 2 bases; bases with no gene match: 1. Per germline, CDR1 SGHAT and CDR2 FQDESV (reference sequence). The CDR3 loop spans 13 amino acids. The CDR3 here is CASSLPGGNEQFF. The CDR3 nucleotides read TGTGCCAGCAGCTTACCAGGGGGCAATGAGCAGTTCTTC. The whole variable domain, filled in from reference TRBV11-1 and TRBJ2-1, reads EAEVAQSPRYKITEKSQAVAFWCDPISGHATLYWYRQILGQGPELLVQFQDESVVDDSQLPKDRFSAERLKGVDSTLKIQPAELGDSAMYLCASSLPGGNEQFFGPGTRLTVL.

The J gene is TRBJ2-7, the V gene TRBV7-2; D gene ambiguous. CDR1 and CDR2 (germline): SGHTA, FQGNSA. The CDR3 has 15 residues. Deletions cut 1 base from V and 1 base from J, with 11 bases between. The CDR3 region has the DNA TGTGCCAGCAGCTTAGGAGTTCAACTTTCCTACGAGCAGTACTTC. It is translated as CASSLGVQLSYEQYF.

In its sample, this clonotype was seen many times. The chain uses TRBV9 and TRBJ2-5, with 9 bases that match TRBD1. The CDR3 has 15 residues. V lost 3 bases, J lost 1 base, and 4 bases stayed unmatched. Germline V gene sequence: CDR1 SGDLS, CDR2 YYNGEE. CDR3 region: CASSETGGIQETQYF. The CDR3 nucleotides are TGTGCCAGCAGCGAGACAGGGGGGATCCAAGAGACCCAGTACTTC. The full variable domain, with the rest looked up from reference TRBV9 and TRBJ2-5, is DSGVTQTPKHLITATGQRVTLRCSPRSGDLSVYWYQQSLDQGLQFLIQYYNGEERAKGNILERFSAQQFPDLHSELNLSSLELGDSALYFCASSETGGIQETQYFGPGTRLLVL.

This clonotype appeared once. The chain has TRBV3-1 and TRBJ2-1; the D gene is possibly TRBD2 (6 bases). Trimming took 2 bases from V and 6 from J, leaving 14 bases between them. In germline, CDR1 is LGHDT, CDR2 YNNKEL (reference sequence). The CDR3 is 15 residues long. The CDR3 spells CASSQIAAYTNEQFF. The CDR3 DNA is TGTGCCAGCAGCCAAATAGCGGCTTACACCAATGAGCAGTTCTTC.

The table lists this clonotype with many counts. The rearrangement joins TRBV4-3 to TRBJ1-1, with 11 bases identical to TRBD1. Germline V lookup: CDR1 LGHNA, CDR2 YSLEER. With 0 bases clipped from V and 6 bases from J, the junction kept 3 bases outside the gene matches. The CDR3 sequence is 15 residues long. In nucleotides, the CDR3 is TGCGCCAGCAGCCAAGATTGGGACAGGGGGGCTGAAGCTTTCTTT. Translating it yields CASSQDWDRGAEAFF.

The J gene is TRBJ2-1, the V gene TRBV24-1, with 10 bases that match TRBD1. This CDR3 has 13 residues. Germline V gene sequence: CDR1 KGHDR, CDR2 SFDVKD. J gave up 10 bases and V 7 bases, and 6 bases lay outside the gene matches. This chain's CDR3 is CATRDRGGVEQFF. CDR3 DNA: TGTGCCACCAGGGACAGGGGGGGTGTGGAGCAGTTCTTC.

The chain carries TRBV7-2 and TRBJ2-2, with D unclear. CDR3 length equals 17 residues. V was pared by 1 base and J by 0 bases, with 12 bases between. Germline CDR1 reads SGHTA; CDR2 reads FQGNSA. DNA for the CDR3: TGTGCCAGCAGCTTAGTCGGCTGGCGGTCGAACACCGGGGAGCTGTTTTTT. This translates into CASSLVGWRSNTGELFF.

The chain links TRBV27 to TRBJ2-3, with D perhaps matching TRBD1 or TRBD2 (5 bases each). V was pared by 5 bases and J by 2 bases, with 14 bases between. Germline CDR1 reads MNHEY; CDR2 reads SMNVEV (reference sequence). The CDR3 is made up of 15 amino acids. CDR3 in amino acids: CASSRDGVLTDTQYF. For the CDR3, the DNA is TGTGCCAGCAGTAGGGACGGGGTACTCACAGATACGCAGTATTTT.